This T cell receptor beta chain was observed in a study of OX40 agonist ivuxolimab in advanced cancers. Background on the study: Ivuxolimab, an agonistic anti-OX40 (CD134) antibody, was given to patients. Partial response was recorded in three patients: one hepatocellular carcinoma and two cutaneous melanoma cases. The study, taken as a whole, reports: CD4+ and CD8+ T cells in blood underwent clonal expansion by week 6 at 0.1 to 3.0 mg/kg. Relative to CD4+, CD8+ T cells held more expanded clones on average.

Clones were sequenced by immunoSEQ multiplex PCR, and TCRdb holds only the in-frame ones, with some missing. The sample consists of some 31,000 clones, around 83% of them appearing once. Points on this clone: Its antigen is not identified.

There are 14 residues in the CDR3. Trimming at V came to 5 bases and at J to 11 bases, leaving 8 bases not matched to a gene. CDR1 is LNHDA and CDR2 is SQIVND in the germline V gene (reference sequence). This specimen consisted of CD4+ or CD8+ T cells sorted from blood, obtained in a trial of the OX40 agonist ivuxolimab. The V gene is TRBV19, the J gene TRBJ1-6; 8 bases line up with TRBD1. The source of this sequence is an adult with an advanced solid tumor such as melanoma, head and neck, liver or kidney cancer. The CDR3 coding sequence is TGTGCCAGTAGTCTACAGGGGGGACAGGCACCCCTCCACTTT. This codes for CASSLQGGQAPLHF.